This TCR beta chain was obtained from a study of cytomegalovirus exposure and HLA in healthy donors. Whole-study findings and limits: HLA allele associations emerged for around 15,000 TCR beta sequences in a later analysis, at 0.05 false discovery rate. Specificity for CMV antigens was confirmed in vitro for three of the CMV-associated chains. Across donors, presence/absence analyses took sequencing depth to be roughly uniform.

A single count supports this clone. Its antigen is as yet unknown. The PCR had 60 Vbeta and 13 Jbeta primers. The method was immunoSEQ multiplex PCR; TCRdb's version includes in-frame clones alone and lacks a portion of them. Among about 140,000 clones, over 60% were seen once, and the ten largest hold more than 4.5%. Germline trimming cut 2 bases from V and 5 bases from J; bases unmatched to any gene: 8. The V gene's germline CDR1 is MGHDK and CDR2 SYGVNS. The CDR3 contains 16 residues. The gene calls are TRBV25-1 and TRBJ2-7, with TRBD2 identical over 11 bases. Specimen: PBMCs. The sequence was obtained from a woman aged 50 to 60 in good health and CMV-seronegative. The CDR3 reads CASSEALAGGRDEQYF. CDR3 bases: TGTGCCAGCAGTGAAGCCCTAGCGGGGGGTAGAGACGAGCAGTACTTC.